This TCR beta chain was sequenced in a study of cytomegalovirus exposure and HLA in healthy donors. Germline V CDR1 and CDR2: MNHNY, SVGAGI (reference sequence). The CDR3 runs to 15 residues. Amplification used 60 Vbeta primers and 13 Jbeta primers. Generated by immunoSEQ multiplex PCR, the TCRdb table keeps only in-frame clones and is missing some. This table holds around 70,000 clones, less than 80% found once. Concerning this clone: Its cognate antigen is unknown. A junction boundary mismatches the germline segment, possibly from a read error.

The study, taken as a whole, reports: Earlier findings revealed that most TCR beta V segments proved productive either about 87% or about 30% of the time. Looking again later, the authors saw that most CMV-associated TCR beta chains seemed HLA-restricted.

This sequence originates from a woman aged 40 to 50 in good health and CMV-seropositive. This chain uses TRBV6-6 with TRBJ2-1; 9 bases line up with TRBD1. Sample: PBMCs. The CDR3 reads CASYPHGDRVLGELF. CDR3 DNA: TGTGCCAGCTACCCCCATGGGGACAGGGTCCTGGGGGAACTCTTC.